Listed below are T cell receptor beta chains from one sample, sequenced in a study of shared clonotypes between healthy human individuals. The table came from immunoSEQ multiplex PCR; TCRdb's copy has only in-frame clones and leaves some out. The sample carries about 2.1 million clones, around 95% recorded once. Sequencing was carried out using naive CD8+ T cells from PBMCs. All receptors derive from a man aged 18 to 35 in good health. Some clones in this sample may be carry-over from other donors' samples. The CDR3 runs from the conserved cysteine through the conserved F or W. D genes are given only for firm matches. Only some rows state a clone size, as once, few, many or a class for expanded clones.

-,TRBJ2-7,TRBV27,-,CASSLGRSYEQYF,TGTGCCAGCAGTTTAGGTCGAAGCTACGAGCAGTACTTC
-,TRBJ2-1,TRBV7-3,TRBD2,CASSPAGLAGNEQFF,TGTGCCAGCAGCCCAGCGGGACTAGCGGGCAATGAGCAGTTCTTC
-,TRBJ2-2,TRBV19,TRBD2,CASSILADPSTGELFF,TGTGCCAGTAGTATCCTAGCGGACCCCAGCACCGGGGAGCTGTTTTTT
once,TRBJ2-7,TRBV10-2,-,CASSAGRSSSFPYEQYF,TGCGCCAGCAGTGCCGGAAGGTCGAGTAGTTTCCCCTACGAGCAGTACTTC
-,TRBJ2-5,TRBV28,TRBD2,CASSFGLAGTGTQYF,TGTGCCAGCAGTTTTGGGCTAGCGGGGACCGGGACCCAGTACTTC
-,TRBJ1-3,TRBV11-2,TRBD1,CASSLDIPLSTGIGNTIYF,TGTGCCAGCAGCTTAGATATTCCCCTTTCGACAGGGATCGGAAACACCATATATTTT
-,TRBJ2-1,TRBV27,-,CASRGVGTLYNEQFF,TGTGCCAGCAGGGGGGTGGGAACTCTCTACAATGAGCAGTTCTTC
-,TRBJ2-1,TRBV15,TRBD2,CATSRPWTSGRANEQFF,TGTGCCACCAGCAGACCTTGGACTAGCGGGAGGGCGAATGAGCAGTTCTTC
-,TRBJ2-1,TRBV28,TRBD2,CASSLISVSVAGWNEQFF,TGTGCCAGCAGTTTGATTTCTGTCTCTGTAGCGGGATGGAATGAGCAGTTCTTC
-,TRBJ2-1,TRBV29-1,-,CSVAGRKYNEQFF,TGCAGCGTTGCTGGGAGGAAATACAATGAGCAGTTCTTC
-,TRBJ2-2,TRBV7-9,-,CASSPPEARAAAGELFF,TGTGCCAGCAGCCCGCCCGAGGCTAGGGCGGCCGCCGGGGAGCTGTTTTTT
-,TRBJ2-5,TRBV5-1,-,CASSSPWRAQETQYF,TGCGCCAGCAGCTCGCCGTGGAGGGCCCAAGAGACCCAGTACTTC
-,TRBJ1-1,TRBV7-9,-,CASSSTLNTEAFF,TGTGCCAGCAGCTCAACGCTGAACACTGAAGCTTTCTTT
-,TRBJ2-7,TRBV6-5,TRBD2,CASSYFAGAGYEQYF,TGTGCCAGCAGTTACTTCGCGGGAGCTGGGTACGAGCAGTACTTC
-,TRBJ2-5,TRBV6-1,TRBD1,CASSEGYEGQGQTQYF,TGTGCCAGCAGTGAAGGGTACGAGGGACAGGGGCAAACCCAGTACTTC
-,TRBJ1-6,TRBV30,-,CAWMDEMSSYNSPLHF,TGTGCCTGGATGGATGAAATGAGCTCCTATAATTCACCCCTCCACTTT
-,TRBJ2-5,TRBV9,-,CASSVGNGQRETQYF,TGTGCCAGCAGCGTAGGCAATGGACAGAGGGAGACCCAGTACTTC
-,TRBJ1-2,TRBV27,-,CASSLKSGGNYGYTF,TGTGCCAGCAGTTTGAAGTCCGGAGGCAACTATGGCTACACCTTC
-,TRBJ2-5,TRBV5-1,TRBD2,CASSFEGGIQETQYF,TGCGCCAGCAGCTTTGAGGGAGGGATCCAAGAGACCCAGTACTTC
-,TRBJ1-1,TRBV15,-,CATSSKQGLNTEAFF,TGTGCCACCAGCAGCAAACAGGGACTGAACACTGAAGCTTTCTTT
-,TRBJ1-1,TRBV27,-,CASSPTALNTEAFF,TGTGCCAGCAGTCCGACCGCGCTGAACACTGAAGCTTTCTTT
-,TRBJ2-2,TRBV9,TRBD2,CASSGRVEGLVLPGELFF,TGTGCCAGCAGCGGGAGGGTTGAGGGACTAGTTTTACCCGGGGAGCTGTTTTTT
-,TRBJ2-7,TRBV7-2,-,CASSLIQGSWEQYF,TGTGCCAGCAGCTTAATACAGGGCTCATGGGAGCAGTACTTC
-,TRBJ2-5,TRBV7-2,TRBD2,CASSSWTSGQETQYF,TGTGCCAGCAGCTCCTGGACTAGCGGCCAAGAGACCCAGTACTTC
once,TRBJ2-7,TRBV6-5,-,CASSLQGGTYEQYF,TGTGCCAGCAGCTTACAGGGAGGGACCTACGAGCAGTACTTC
-,TRBJ2-5,TRBV7-3,-,CASSTGGAVGETQYF,TGTGCCAGCAGCACTGGGGGCGCCGTGGGGGAGACCCAGTACTTC
once,TRBJ2-1,TRBV7-8,TRBD2,CASSLIRRDYAGNEQFF,TGTGCCAGCAGCTTAATTCGCCGGGACTACGCAGGAAATGAGCAGTTCTTC
-,TRBJ1-2,TRBV7-9,TRBD1,CASSSLDRPNYGYTF,TGTGCCAGCAGCTCCTTGGACAGGCCTAACTATGGCTACACCTTC
once,TRBJ1-3,TRBV7-9,-,CASSTLRNTIYF,TGTGCCAGCAGCACACTAAGAAACACCATATATTTT
once,TRBJ1-5,TRBV4-1,TRBD1,CASSQDLRGHQPQHF,TGCGCCAGCAGCCAAGACCTAAGGGGGCATCAGCCCCAGCATTTT
-,TRBJ2-7,TRBV2,-,CASSEFLRVDGEQYF,TGTGCCAGCAGTGAATTCCTCAGGGTAGATGGCGAGCAGTACTTC
-,TRBJ1-2,TRBV29-1,-,CSARLSQDGGYTF,TGCAGCGCCCGATTGTCACAGGATGGCGGCTACACCTTC
-,TRBJ2-7,TRBV7-9,-,CASSPHGQTYEQYF,TGTGCCAGCAGCCCCCACGGGCAGACCTACGAGCAGTACTTC
-,TRBJ2-1,TRBV11-2,TRBD2,CASSLAGGSYNEQFF,TGTGCCAGCAGCTTAGCGGGAGGTTCCTACAATGAGCAGTTCTTC
-,TRBJ1-1,TRBV9,-,CASSLGPGRNTEAFF,TGTGCCAGCAGCCTGGGTCCGGGAAGGAACACTGAAGCTTTCTTT
-,TRBJ2-7,TRBV9,-,CASSQGSGPSYEQYF,TGTGCCAGCAGCCAGGGGAGCGGGCCTTCCTACGAGCAGTACTTC
-,TRBJ2-2,TRBV27,TRBD2,CASSPRSSGRAEATGELFF,TGTGCCAGCAGTCCCCGATCTAGCGGGAGGGCCGAGGCTACCGGGGAGCTGTTTTTT
-,TRBJ1-1,TRBV28,-,CASSLMGATEAFF,TGTGCCAGCAGTTTGATGGGGGCGACTGAAGCTTTCTTT
-,TRBJ2-3,TRBV27,-,CASSLRNRRTDTQYF,TGTGCCAGCAGTTTACGGAACAGACGCACAGATACGCAGTATTTT
-,TRBJ1-2,TRBV6-6,-,CASSEAQAVANYGYTF,TGTGCCAGCAGCGAGGCCCAGGCGGTAGCTAACTATGGCTACACCTTC
-,TRBJ1-2,TRBV7-9,-,CASSFGLGGYTF,TGTGCCAGCAGCTTTGGGTTAGGGGGCTACACCTTC
-,TRBJ2-7,TRBV7-2,-,CASSLVWYEQYF,TGTGCCAGCAGCTTAGTGTGGTACGAGCAGTACTTC
-,TRBJ2-2,TRBV4-3,-,CASSQVTGELFF,TGCGCCAGCAGCCAAGTCACCGGGGAGCTGTTTTTT
once,TRBJ2-7,TRBV19,-,CASIGESSYEQYF,TGTGCCAGTATCGGCGAGAGCTCCTACGAGCAGTACTTC